These 19 T cell receptor beta chains share one sample of origin, sequenced in a study of T cells expressing NK-cell markers. TCRdb reprocessed the 5' RACE reads; each CDR3 protein has one entry and no DNA is given. The sample table includes 400,000 to 550,000 distinct CDR3 sequences. Sequenced sample: blood T cells: a sorted CD56 or NKG2C T cell subset, CD4+ or CD8+ T cells, or bulk PBMC T cells (not recorded which). These receptors originate from a woman aged 18 to 75 in good health.

The V and J genes are TRBV20-1 and TRBJ2-7; TCRdb's assignment of TRBD2 cannot be checked, as there is no DNA. The CDR3 runs 13 residues. Germline CDR1 DFQATT, CDR2 SNEGSKA (reference sequence). The CDR3 protein is CSARWEHSYEQYF.

The rearrangement uses TRBV6-5 and TRBJ1-5; TCRdb's D call of TRBD1 is untestable without DNA. This CDR3 contains 17 residues. The germline CDR1 and CDR2 sequences are MNHEY and SVGAGI. CDR3 sequence reads: CASSYPTGLNSNQPQHF.

The rearrangement joins TRBV7-2 to TRBJ2-3; TCRdb designates TRBD2, a call that cannot be tested without DNA. Germline V gene lookup returns CDR1 SGHTA and CDR2 FQGNSA. This CDR3 region has 17 residues. The CDR3 sequence is CASSSLGLAGGEYTQYF.

The rearrangement links TRBV12-3 or TRBV12-4 to TRBJ1-2; TCRdb selects TRBD1, and the lack of DNA leaves this call unchecked. This CDR3 is 16 amino acids long. CDR3 sequence reads: CASSLPGQGWDYGYTF.

The chain uses TRBV7-2 and TRBJ2-3. The germline V gene has CDR1 SGHTA and CDR2 FQGNSA. This CDR3 has 14 residues. The CDR3 here is CASSWTFSTDTQYF.

J is TRBJ1-5 and V is TRBV6-5; without DNA, the TCRdb call of TRBD1 cannot be checked. This CDR3 has 17 amino acids. Germline V gene lookup returns CDR1 MNHEY and CDR2 SVGAGI. The CDR3 reads CASSYPGGGGRSQPQHF.

The J gene is TRBJ1-1, the V gene TRBV7-9. Germline lookup yields CDR1 SEHNR and CDR2 FQNEAQ (reference sequence). The CDR3 is made up of 13 amino acids. Here the CDR3 reads CASSNGWETEAFF. Full variable domain (outside the CDR3, taken from reference TRBV7-9 and TRBJ1-1): DTGVSQNPRHKITKRGQNVTFRCDPISEHNRLYWYRQTLGQGPEFLTYFQNEAQLEKSRLLSDRFSAERPKGSFSTLEIQRTEQGDSAMYLCASSNGWETEAFFGQGTRLTVV.

The rearrangement joins TRBV5-6 to TRBJ2-1; TCRdb lists TRBD2, though no DNA is available to test this call. Per germline, CDR1 SGHDT and CDR2 YYEEEE. This CDR3 has 15 amino acids. CDR3: CASSWGTSGRGEQFF.

The chain employs TRBV18 and TRBJ2-1; TCRdb designates TRBD1, a call that cannot be tested without DNA. Looked up from germline, CDR1 is KGHSH and CDR2 is LQKENI. There are 13 residues in the CDR3. The CDR3 reads CASDRGDYNEQFF.

The chain uses TRBV12-3 or TRBV12-4 and TRBJ2-6; TCRdb outputs TRBD1, but without DNA this stays unchecked. The CDR3 has 19 residues. The chain's CDR3 is CASSLAPGGPRSGANVLTF.

The genes are TRBV5-1 and TRBJ2-3. Germline loops: CDR1 SGHRS, CDR2 YFSETQ. The CDR3 extends over 14 amino acids. CDR3 sequence reads: CASSLVVSADTQYF.

The CDR3 sequence is CASSQGQRGTIYF. The chain links TRBV3-1 to TRBJ1-3. Germline CDR1 LGHDT, CDR2 YNNKEL (reference sequence). The CDR3 length is 13 residues.

The chain employs TRBV7-9 and TRBJ2-7; the D call from TCRdb, TRBD1, cannot be confirmed without DNA. CDR3 length: 15 amino acids. Per the germline V gene, CDR1 is SEHNR and CDR2 is FQNEAQ (reference sequence). CDR3 region: CASSPTERRGYEQYF. The variable domain in full, completed from reference TRBV7-9 and TRBJ2-7, reads DTGVSQNPRHKITKRGQNVTFRCDPISEHNRLYWYRQTLGQGPEFLTYFQNEAQLEKSRLLSDRFSAERPKGSFSTLEIQRTEQGDSAMYLCASSPTERRGYEQYFGPGTRLTVT.

The rearrangement uses TRBV6-5 and TRBJ1-1; TCRdb selects TRBD1, and the lack of DNA leaves this call unchecked. The germline CDR1 and CDR2 sequences are MNHEY and SVGAGI. This CDR3 is 15 amino acids long. CDR3 sequence reads: CASSYALGKGAEAFF.

The chain combines TRBV5-1 with TRBJ2-1; TCRdb designates TRBD1, a call that cannot be tested without DNA. CDR1 is SGHRS, CDR2 YFSETQ, per germline. The CDR3 runs 13 residues. CDR3 loop: CASRLGVGNEQFF.

The chain recombines TRBV29-1 with TRBJ2-6. The CDR3 sequence is 14 residues long. Germline assignment: CDR1 SQVTM and CDR2 ANQGSEA. CDR3 region: CSVGQTSGANVLTF.

The chain has TRBV9 and TRBJ2-1; TCRdb proposes TRBD2, but this gene call is untestable without DNA. The CDR3 sequence is 16 residues long. Per germline, CDR1 SGDLS and CDR2 YYNGEE. CDR3 residues: CASSVGEREGRGEQFF.

The V gene is TRBV29-1, the J gene TRBJ1-3; lacking DNA, the TRBD1 call made by TCRdb goes unchecked. The CDR3 consists of 14 residues. In germline, CDR1 is SQVTM, CDR2 ANQGSEA. The CDR3 reads CSGSGGHSGNTIYF.

The V gene is TRBV24-1, the J gene TRBJ2-1; TCRdb picks TRBD2, but there is no DNA to check that call. Germline V gene data show CDR1 as KGHDR and CDR2 as SFDVKD. The CDR3 covers 16 residues. CDR3 region: CATSDPGTSGWNEQFF.